This paragraph reports one TCR beta chain. Donors of Cohort 3 who recovered were those that had two negative PCRs, clearance, or symptom resolution. These data belong to a study of blood T cell repertoires in COVID-19. CDR1 and CDR2 from the germline V gene are SGHRS and YFSETQ. This CDR3 spans 15 amino acids. Trimming pared 0 bases from V and 4 bases from J, leaving 8 bases between. Per the original data handling: Amplification of reference gene primers provided the estimated nucleated cell counts. Sequencing was performed with immunoSEQ multiplex PCR; in TCRdb, only in-frame clones are kept and a portion is missing. That table gives V, J and clone size, and the DNA gave D and trimming. Found here are around 220,000 clones, 75% to 95% of them singletons; the top ten hold about 1.9%.

Sequencing input: PBMCs or T cells enriched from blood (not recorded which). The source is a woman under 30 who had recovered from COVID-19. The gene calls are TRBV5-1 and TRBJ1-6; D may be TRBD1 (6 bases). The CDR3 reads CASSLADSYNSPLHF. In nucleotides, the CDR3 is TGCGCCAGCAGCTTGGCGGACAGTTATAATTCACCCCTCCACTTT.